This entry lists 6 T cell receptor beta chains sequenced from one sample in a study of blood T cell repertoires in COVID-19. Clones were sequenced by immunoSEQ multiplex PCR, and TCRdb holds only the in-frame ones, with some missing. Of 150,000 to 200,000 clones in the sample, around 89% were seen once. Sequenced: peripheral blood. These TCRs come from a human donor in a cohort sampled during active COVID-19.

The V and J genes are TRBV2 and TRBJ2-1, with D tentatively TRBD1 (6 bases). The CDR3 is 13 residues long. Trimming pared 6 bases from V and 4 bases from J, leaving 10 bases between. CDR1 is SNHLY and CDR2 is FYNNEI in the germline V gene. Written as DNA, the CDR3 is TGTGCCAGCAGGGGGGACACTTACAATGAGCAGTTCTTC. Protein product: CASRGDTYNEQFF.

This clone has a single count. The chain is built from TRBV9 and TRBJ1-1; TRBD1 is a possible D gene (5 bases). Deletions cut 0 bases from V and 7 bases from J, with 16 bases between. The CDR3 has 15 residues. CDR1 and CDR2 from the germline V gene are SGDLS and YYNGEE. CDR3 in amino acids: CASSVAGGDPNEAFF. For the CDR3, the DNA is TGTGCCAGCAGCGTAGCTGGGGGGGACCCAAATGAAGCTTTCTTT. The entire variable domain, with the rest obtained from reference TRBV9 and TRBJ1-1, is as follows: DSGVTQTPKHLITATGQRVTLRCSPRSGDLSVYWYQQSLDQGLQFLIQYYNGEERAKGNILERFSAQQFPDLHSELNLSSLELGDSALYFCASSVAGGDPNEAFFGQGTRLTVV.

V usage is TRBV5-1 and J usage is TRBJ2-7; 8 bases map to TRBD2. After removal of 3 bases from V and 7 bases from J, the junction contained 15 bases not matched to a gene. Per the germline V gene, CDR1 is SGHRS and CDR2 is YFSETQ. The CDR3 is made up of 16 amino acids. As DNA, the CDR3 is TGCGCCAGCAGCTGGACCGGGACTAGTGGTTCTGGAGAGCAGTACTTC. Protein: CASSWTGTSGSGEQYF.

The chain is built from TRBV18 and TRBJ2-7, with TRBD1 identical over 7 bases. V shed 4 bases and J 2 bases; nucleotides not matched to a gene: 5. Germline CDR1 and CDR2: KGHSH and LQKENI. The CDR3 loop spans 14 amino acids. The CDR3 loop is CASSQETGTYEQYF. The CDR3 region has the DNA TGTGCCAGCTCACAGGAGACAGGGACCTACGAGCAGTACTTC.

The genes are TRBV27 and TRBJ2-1; 10 bases map to TRBD2. Germline CDR1 and CDR2: MNHEY and SMNVEV (reference sequence). Trimming at V came to 5 bases and at J to 6 bases, leaving 16 bases not matched to a gene. The CDR3 extends over 18 amino acids. CDR3 in amino acids: CASSPLRGKIAGGNEQFF. CDR3 nucleotides: TGTGCCAGCAGTCCACTGCGGGGTAAGATAGCGGGAGGCAATGAGCAGTTCTTC.

The V and J genes are TRBV18 and TRBJ2-1, with 10 positions matching TRBD2. The CDR3 covers 15 residues. Germline V gives CDR1 KGHSH, CDR2 LQKENI. After removal of 6 bases from V and 9 bases from J, the junction contained 11 bases not matched to a gene. CDR3 protein: CASSPGAGGPSEQFF. The CDR3 DNA reads as TGTGCCAGCTCTCCGGGAGCGGGGGGGCCCAGTGAGCAGTTCTTC.